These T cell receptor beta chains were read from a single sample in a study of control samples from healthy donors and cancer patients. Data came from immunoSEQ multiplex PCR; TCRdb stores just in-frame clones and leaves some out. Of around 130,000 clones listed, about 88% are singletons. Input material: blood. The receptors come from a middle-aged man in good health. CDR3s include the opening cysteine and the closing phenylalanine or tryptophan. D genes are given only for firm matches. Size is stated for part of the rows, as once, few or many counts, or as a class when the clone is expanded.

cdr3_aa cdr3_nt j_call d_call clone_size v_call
CASSPRLADTGELFF TGTGCCAGCAGCCCGAGACTAGCTGACACCGGGGAGCTGTTTTTT TRBJ2-2 TRBD2 NA TRBV11-3
CASSQDLGMAYEQYF TGCGCCAGCAGCCAAGATCTGGGGATGGCCTACGAGCAGTACTTC TRBJ2-7 NA NA TRBV4-1
CASSILSGGNGETQYF TGTGCCAGTAGTATACTAAGCGGGGGTAACGGGGAGACCCAGTACTTC TRBJ2-5 TRBD2 NA TRBV19
CASRRDRETGELFF TGTGCCAGCAGACGGGACAGGGAAACCGGGGAGCTGTTTTTT TRBJ2-2 TRBD1 NA TRBV5-4
CASSLTSGTNTGELFF TGCGCCAGCAGCTTGACTAGCGGAACGAACACCGGGGAGCTGTTTTTT TRBJ2-2 TRBD2 NA TRBV5-1
CASSFQANTEAFF TGTGCCAGCAGCTTCCAGGCGAACACTGAAGCTTTCTTT TRBJ1-1 NA once TRBV7-3
CASSLWIWGGHNEKLFF TGTGCCAGCAGCTTGTGGATTTGGGGAGGCCATAATGAAAAACTGTTTTTT TRBJ1-4 NA NA TRBV7-4
CASRKGAGDYGYTF TGTGCCAGCAGGAAGGGGGCTGGGGACTATGGCTACACCTTC TRBJ1-2 TRBD1 once TRBV2
CASRLTGQSDNEQFF TGTGCCAGCAGGCTTACGGGACAGAGCGACAATGAGCAGTTCTTC TRBJ2-1 TRBD1 NA TRBV6-5
CASSKREQETQYF TGTGCCAGCTCAAAGCGGGAACAAGAGACCCAGTACTTC TRBJ2-5 TRBD2 NA TRBV18
CASSRGTGTRSTDTQYF TGTGCCAGCAGCCGGGGAACCGGGACTAGGAGCACAGATACGCAGTATTTT TRBJ2-3 TRBD2 NA TRBV14
CAWLGGPAYNEQFF TGTGCCTGGTTGGGGGGACCTGCCTACAATGAGCAGTTCTTC TRBJ2-1 NA NA TRBV30
CASSLDRVGGNTIYF TGTGCCAGCAGCCTGGACAGGGTCGGCGGAAACACCATATATTTT TRBJ1-3 TRBD1 NA TRBV7-9
CASSQQGAGNTGELFF TGCGCCAGCAGCCAACAGGGGGCGGGGAACACCGGGGAGCTGTTTTTT TRBJ2-2 TRBD1 NA TRBV5-1
CASSPGQGNYGYTF TGTGCCAGCAGCCCGGGACAGGGGAACTATGGCTACACCTTC TRBJ1-2 TRBD1 NA TRBV7-3
CASSLGSPGTYGYTF TGTGCCAGCAGCTTAGGCTCCCCAGGGACCTATGGCTACACCTTC TRBJ1-2 NA NA TRBV7-2
CASSLGSYPGDEQFF TGTGCCAGCAGCTTAGGCAGCTACCCTGGGGATGAGCAGTTCTTC TRBJ2-1 NA NA TRBV11-2
CASSPSGSSTDTQYF TGTGCCAGCAGCCCAAGCGGGTCGAGCACAGATACGCAGTATTTT TRBJ2-3 NA NA TRBV7-9
CASSFGGDFKETQYF TGTGCCAGCAGCTTCGGGGGAGATTTCAAAGAGACCCAGTACTTC TRBJ2-5 NA NA TRBV11-3
CASSLDPDRTDTQYF TGTGCCAGCAGCTTGGATCCGGATCGCACAGATACGCAGTATTTT TRBJ2-3 NA NA TRBV5-4
CASSFHEPKQFF TGTGCCAGCAGCTTCCACGAGCCTAAGCAGTTCTTC TRBJ2-1 NA once TRBV13
CASSLGGWNNEQFF TGTGCCAGCAGCTTAGGAGGCTGGAACAATGAGCAGTTCTTC TRBJ2-1 NA NA TRBV13
CASSGWAEVQFF TGTGCCAGCAGCGGTTGGGCTGAGGTGCAGTTCTTC TRBJ2-1 NA NA TRBV28
CAWSGGTVYEQYF TGTGCCTGGAGCGGAGGGACGGTCTACGAGCAGTACTTC TRBJ2-7 NA NA TRBV30
CAWSPVDSKNNEQFF TGTGCCTGGTCCCCGGTAGACAGCAAAAACAATGAGCAGTTCTTC TRBJ2-1 NA NA TRBV30
CASSVSGTPYNEQFF TGTGCCAGCAGCGTATCCGGGACTCCCTACAATGAGCAGTTCTTC TRBJ2-1 NA NA TRBV9
CASSITAGSGNTIYF TGTGCCAGTAGTATAACGGCCGGCTCTGGAAACACCATATATTTT TRBJ1-3 NA NA TRBV19
CASSLGSTSTDTQYF TGCGCCAGCAGCCTAGGTAGCACTAGCACAGATACGCAGTATTTT TRBJ2-3 NA NA TRBV5-1
CASSARSMGSYEQYF TGTGCCAGCAGCGCCCGTAGTATGGGCTCCTACGAGCAGTACTTC TRBJ2-7 NA NA TRBV11-3
CASSQDKSLKNYGYTF TGTGCCAGCAGCCAAGATAAGTCTCTGAAGAACTATGGCTACACCTTC TRBJ1-2 NA NA TRBV3-1/TRBV3-2
CASSLTSGVDGGYTF TGTGCCAGCAGCTTAACCTCAGGCGTAGATGGTGGCTACACCTTC TRBJ1-2 NA NA TRBV7-9
CASSVSPIEDYGYTF TGTGCCAGCAGCGTAAGTCCTATCGAGGACTATGGCTACACCTTC TRBJ1-2 NA NA TRBV7-2
CASSPEGRAYRNEQFF TGTGCCAGCAGTCCCGAAGGGCGGGCTTACCGCAATGAGCAGTTCTTC TRBJ2-1 NA few TRBV27
CASSPTLAYNSPLHF TGTGCCAGCAGTCCTACCCTCGCCTATAATTCACCCCTCCACTTT TRBJ1-6 NA once TRBV6-6
CASSPRGQQGIQYF TGTGCCAGCAGCCCCAGGGGTCAGCAGGGCATTCAGTACTTC TRBJ2-4 NA once TRBV11-3